The entry below gives a single T cell receptor (beta chain) sequence along with its context. Only in-frame clones appear in the TCRdb table, and some are missing; sequencing was by immunoSEQ multiplex PCR. The sample has approximately 170,000 clones; roughly nine tenths are singletons. These data originate in a study of blood T cell repertoires in COVID-19. The CDR3 covers 18 residues. V was cut by 0 bases and J by 4 bases, with 19 bases left in between. Germline V gives CDR1 SGHTA, CDR2 FQGNSA. Sample: peripheral blood. This chain connects TRBV7-2 to TRBJ1-3; D is unresolved. This TCR was recovered from a man aged 18-30 years who had recovered from COVID-19. Written as DNA, the CDR3 is TGTGCCAGCAGCTTAGCAGAGAGCCCTCCTCGCCCAGGAAACACCATATATTTT. Protein sequence: CASSLAESPPRPGNTIYF.